The 8 T cell receptor beta chains below all came from one sample that was sequenced in a study of blood T cell repertoires in COVID-19. Method: immunoSEQ multiplex PCR; TCRdb's copy keeps in-frame clones and lacks some. The sample yields 300,000 to 450,000 clones, 81% seen once. The sample taken for sequencing was peripheral blood. The receptors shown here come from a human donor with acute or convalescent COVID-19. The donor label of this sample is uncertain.

V and J are TRBV28 and TRBJ1-2, with D hard to call. The V and J ends lost 7 bases and 5 bases respectively, with 14 bases between them. Germline values: CDR1 MDHEN, CDR2 SYDVKM. The CDR3 runs to 13 residues. The CDR3 coding sequence is TGTGCCAGCACGAGCACGTATCTTTATGGCTACACCTTC. Translation gives CASTSTYLYGYTF.

The chain employs TRBV5-1 and TRBJ2-1; the match to TRBD1 covers 9 bases. Germline V gives CDR1 SGHRS, CDR2 YFSETQ. The CDR3 totals 15 residues. Trimming at V came to 4 bases and at J to 4 bases, leaving 6 bases not matched to a gene. DNA of the CDR3: TGCGCCAGCAGCCGCGGACAGGGGTTGTACAATGAGCAGTTCTTC. This sequence encodes CASSRGQGLYNEQFF.

The J gene is TRBJ1-2, the V gene TRBV12-3 or TRBV12-4; D might be TRBD1 (6 bases). The CDR3 extends over 13 amino acids. V lost 5 bases to trimming and J lost 2 bases, with 9 bases between them. The CDR3 reads CASSPQGNYGYTF. In nucleotides, the CDR3 is TGTGCCAGCAGTCCACAGGGAAACTATGGCTACACCTTC.

There are a few counts of this clone. V and J are TRBV11-2 and TRBJ1-3; possibly TRBD1 for D (6 bases). Germline V gene lookup returns CDR1 SGHAT and CDR2 FQNNGV. The CDR3 sequence is 17 residues long. With 5 bases removed from V and 0 bases from J, the gap between germline ends came to 17 bases. CDR3 bases: TGTGCCAGCAGCCTAACTAAGGACAGAAGCTCTGGAAACACCATATATTTT. Translation gives CASSLTKDRSSGNTIYF.

The chain recombines TRBV27 with TRBJ1-2; 7 nucleotides agree with TRBD1. CDR3 length: 12 amino acids. Germline V gene sequence: CDR1 MNHEY, CDR2 SMNVEV (reference sequence). V was pared by 8 bases and J by 8 bases, with 8 bases of the junction left unmatched. Here the CDR3 reads CASRDRESGYTF. The CDR3 region has the DNA TGTGCCAGCCGCGACAGGGAGAGCGGCTACACCTTC.

The chain recombines TRBV28 with TRBJ1-2, with D possibly matching TRBD1 (5 bases). CDR3 length equals 13 residues. The ends were cut back, 1 base at V and 6 bases at J, with 9 bases in the middle. Germline-derived CDR1 and CDR2 are MDHEN and SYDVKM. CDR3 amino acids: CASSLSAGNGYTF. In nucleotides, the CDR3 is TGTGCCAGCAGTTTATCGGCAGGGAATGGCTACACCTTC.

CDR3 in DNA: TGTGCCAGCAGCCCGAGCTCGGGGGGGAACACAGATACGCAGTATTTT. Translation: CASSPSSGGNTDTQYF. This chain joins TRBV7-8 and TRBJ2-3; TRBD2 matches 8 bases. The J segment lost 2 bases and the V segment lost 5 bases, leaving 9 bases of the junction unmatched. The length of the CDR3 is 16 residues. Germline assignment: CDR1 SGHVS and CDR2 FQNEAQ.

The sample holds one count of this clone. The chain links TRBV5-1 to TRBJ2-3; 7 nucleotides match TRBD2. Germline CDR1 reads SGHRS; CDR2 reads YFSETQ. V shed 2 bases, J shed 4 bases, and the junction held 1 base outside the gene matches. CDR3 size: 13 residues. The CDR3 DNA follows: TGCGCCAGCAGCTTCGCGGGAGCAGATACGCAGTATTTT. Encoded protein: CASSFAGADTQYF.